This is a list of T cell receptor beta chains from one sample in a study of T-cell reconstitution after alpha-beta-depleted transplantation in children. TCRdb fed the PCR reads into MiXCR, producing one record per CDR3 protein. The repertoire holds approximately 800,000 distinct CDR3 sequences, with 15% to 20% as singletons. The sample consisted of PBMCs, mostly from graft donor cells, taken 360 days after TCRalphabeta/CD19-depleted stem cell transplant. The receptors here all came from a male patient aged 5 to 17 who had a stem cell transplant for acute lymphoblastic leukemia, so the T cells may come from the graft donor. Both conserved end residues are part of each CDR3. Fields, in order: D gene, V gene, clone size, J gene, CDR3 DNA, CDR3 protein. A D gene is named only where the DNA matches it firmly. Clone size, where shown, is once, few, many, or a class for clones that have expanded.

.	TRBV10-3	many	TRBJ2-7	TGTGCCATCGGCAGGGTCTACGAGCAGTACTTC	CAIGRVYEQYF
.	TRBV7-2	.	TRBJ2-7	TGTGCCAGCAGCCCCCGCGCGGGCTCCCCGGACCTCGAGCAGTACTTC	CASSPRAGSPDLEQYF
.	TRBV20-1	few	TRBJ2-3	TGCAGTGCTAGACGCCCTTCGGATACGCAGTATTTT	CSARRPSDTQYF
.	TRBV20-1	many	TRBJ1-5	TGCAGTGCGGTAGGATGGGGCAATCAGCCCCAGCATTTT	CSAVGWGNQPQHF
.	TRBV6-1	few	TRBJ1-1	TGTGCCAGCAGTGAAGGGGTAGGGGTGAACACTGAAGCTTTCTTT	CASSEGVGVNTEAFF
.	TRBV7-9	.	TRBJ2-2	TGTGCCAGTAGCGGCCCGAGGTGGACCGGGGAGCTGTTTTTT	CASSGPRWTGELFF
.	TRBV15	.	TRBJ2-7	TGTGCCACCAGCACAGACTTAATTTCCTACGAGCAGTACTTC	CATSTDLISYEQYF
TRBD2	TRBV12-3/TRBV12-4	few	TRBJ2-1	TGTGCCAGCAGTTTGGGGACTAGCGGGGCCTTGGCCTACAATGAGCAGTTCTTC	CASSLGTSGALAYNEQFF
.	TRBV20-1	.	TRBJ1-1	TGCAGTGCTAGAGACCTCCGGAACACTGAAGCTTTCTTT	CSARDLRNTEAFF
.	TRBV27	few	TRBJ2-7	TGTGCCAGCAGTTTATCGAAGGGGTTGGTTTCCTACGAGCAGTACTTC	CASSLSKGLVSYEQYF
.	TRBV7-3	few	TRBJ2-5	TGTGCCACGTGGGCGGCTCTTAGGGAGGAGACCCAGTACTTC	CATWAALREETQYF
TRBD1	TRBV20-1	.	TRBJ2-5	TGCAGTGTATTCCGGGCCGGGACAGGGGGCGCAGGGGAGACCCAGTACTTC	CSVFRAGTGGAGETQYF
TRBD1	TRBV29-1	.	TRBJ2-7	TGCAGCGTTGAAGCCGACAGGGCCCCCGAGCAGTACTTC	CSVEADRAPEQYF